These T cell receptor beta chains were read from a single sample in a study of blood T cell repertoires in COVID-19. Sequenced by immunoSEQ multiplex PCR; TCRdb stores in-frame clones only, minus some. The table has about 88,000 clones, roughly 88% seen once. The sample comprised peripheral blood. All receptors derive from an elderly man with acute or convalescent COVID-19. CDR3s include the opening cysteine and the closing phenylalanine or tryptophan.

v_call cdr3_aa
TRBV19 CASSPGRGNYGYTF
TRBV7-3 CASSPRQGSNEQYF
TRBV7-8 CATRGRSLYEQYF
TRBV28 CASSRPRVRGSYEQYF
TRBV5-1 CASSRGGPNTEAFF
TRBV19 CASMNGSPQDTEAFF
TRBV24-1 CATSDPTPQGRVSYGYTF
TRBV7-8 CASSLEEAGNTEAFF
TRBV5-4 CASSPPPWLDNEQYF
TRBV7-2 CASSPGGGIYGYTF
TRBV7-3 CASSSGLAGETQYF
TRBV15 CATNHGGQNNEKLFF
TRBV7-9 CASSLASLTAVLF
TRBV3-1/TRBV3-2 CASSLKRGLSYEQYF
TRBV7-3 CASSNERTGELFF
TRBV3-1/TRBV3-2 CASSQGGREPFYEQYF
TRBV4-3 CASSQEKGTGAYEQYF
TRBV15 CATSRAGTGDQPQHF
TRBV12-3/TRBV12-4 CASSQTGDTQYF
TRBV4-2 CASSQDPIRRESYNEQFF
TRBV12-2 CASRVREGFWTEAFF
TRBV11-2 CASSLDSGYNEQFF
TRBV19 CASSMGGTGRNTEAFF
TRBV7-6 CASSQGGAIDQPQHF
TRBV2 CASSEGTVANYGYTF
TRBV11-2 CASSGGGLQETQYF
TRBV7-3 CASSLDLGPQYF
TRBV12-3/TRBV12-4 CASSPSPGELFF
TRBV9 CASSPEGGGGQPQHF
TRBV12-5 CASGLSGGRGTGELFF
TRBV5-6 CASSLALAGRADTQYF
TRBV3-1/TRBV3-2 CASSQPSQGAWTGELFF
TRBV15 CATSSPYWTGVTDEAFF
TRBV12-3/TRBV12-4 CASSYRVGEQYF
TRBV20-1 CSASGQFAGDLQETQYF
TRBV6-5 CASSYSDRDNTEAFF
TRBV11-2 CASSRAPGTPDF
TRBV27 CASSSTQARRELFF
TRBV5-1 CASSLGSTGNTIYF
TRBV20-1 CSAVAGGQYF
TRBV20-1 CSAGTGGAFF
TRBV7-6 CASSLIADSYEQYF
TRBV3-1/TRBV3-2 CASSQQGSPLHF
TRBV3-1/TRBV3-2 CASSQAVGEQFF
TRBV2 CASSGQGWTGELFF